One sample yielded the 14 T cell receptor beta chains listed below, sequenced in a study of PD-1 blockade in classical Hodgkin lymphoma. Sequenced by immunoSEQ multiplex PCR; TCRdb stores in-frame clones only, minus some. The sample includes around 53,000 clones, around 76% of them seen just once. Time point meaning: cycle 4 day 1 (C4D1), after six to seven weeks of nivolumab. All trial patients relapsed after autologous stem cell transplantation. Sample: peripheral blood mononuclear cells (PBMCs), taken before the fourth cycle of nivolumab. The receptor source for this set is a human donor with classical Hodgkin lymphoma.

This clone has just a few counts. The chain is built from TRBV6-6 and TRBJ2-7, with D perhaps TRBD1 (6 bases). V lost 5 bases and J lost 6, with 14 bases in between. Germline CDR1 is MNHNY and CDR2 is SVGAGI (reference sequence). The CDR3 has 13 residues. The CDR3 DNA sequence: TGTGCCAGCAGTACCACAGGGATAGGCGAGCAGTACTTC. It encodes CASSTTGIGEQYF.

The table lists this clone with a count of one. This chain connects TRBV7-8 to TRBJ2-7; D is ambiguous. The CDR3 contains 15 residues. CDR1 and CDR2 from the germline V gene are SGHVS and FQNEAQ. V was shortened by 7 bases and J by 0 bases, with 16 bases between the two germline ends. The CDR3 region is CASTLRAGHSYEQYF. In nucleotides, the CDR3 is TGTGCCAGCACCCTAAGGGCAGGCCACTCCTACGAGCAGTACTTC.

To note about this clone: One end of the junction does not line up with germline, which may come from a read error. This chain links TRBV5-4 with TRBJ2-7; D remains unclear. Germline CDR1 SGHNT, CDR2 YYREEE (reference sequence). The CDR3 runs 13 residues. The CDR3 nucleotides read TGCGCCAGCAGCCAAGACCCGTCCTACGAGCAGTACTTC. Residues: CASSQDPSYEQYF. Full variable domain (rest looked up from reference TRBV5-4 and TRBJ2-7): ETGVTQSPTHLIKTRGQQVTLRCSSQSGHNTVSWYQQALGQGPQFIFQYYREEENGRGNFPPRFSGLQFPNYSSELNVNALELDDSALYLCASSQDPSYEQYFGPGTRLTVT.

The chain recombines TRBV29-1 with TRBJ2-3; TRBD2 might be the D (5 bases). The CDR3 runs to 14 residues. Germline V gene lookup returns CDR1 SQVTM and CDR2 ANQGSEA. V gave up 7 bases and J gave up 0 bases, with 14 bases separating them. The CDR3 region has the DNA TGCAGCGGCCGAGCTCGGGGTAGCACAGATACGCAGTATTTT. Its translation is CSGRARGSTDTQYF.

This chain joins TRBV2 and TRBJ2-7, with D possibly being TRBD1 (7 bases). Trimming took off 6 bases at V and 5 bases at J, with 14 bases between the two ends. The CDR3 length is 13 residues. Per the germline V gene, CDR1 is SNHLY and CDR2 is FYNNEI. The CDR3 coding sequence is TGTGCCAGCAGGCAGGCAGGGGGGAACGAGCAGTACTTC. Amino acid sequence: CASRQAGGNEQYF.

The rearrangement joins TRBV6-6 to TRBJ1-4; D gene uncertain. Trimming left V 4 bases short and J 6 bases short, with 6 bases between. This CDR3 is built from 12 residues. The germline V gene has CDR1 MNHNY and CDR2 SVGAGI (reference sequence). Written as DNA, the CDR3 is TGTGCCAGCAGTTCCCAAGATGAAAAACTGTTTTTT. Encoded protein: CASSSQDEKLFF.

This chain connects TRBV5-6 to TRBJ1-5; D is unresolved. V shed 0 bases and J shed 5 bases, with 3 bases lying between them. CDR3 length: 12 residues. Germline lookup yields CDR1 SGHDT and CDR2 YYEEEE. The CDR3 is CASSLVDQPQHF. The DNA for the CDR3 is TGTGCCAGCAGCTTGGTGGATCAGCCCCAGCATTTT.

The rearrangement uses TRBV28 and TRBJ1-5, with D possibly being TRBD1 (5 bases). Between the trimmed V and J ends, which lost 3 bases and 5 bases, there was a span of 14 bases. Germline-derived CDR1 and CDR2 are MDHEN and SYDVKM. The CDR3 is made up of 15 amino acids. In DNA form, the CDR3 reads TGTGCCAGCAGTTTTGTCGACCGAGGGGATCAGCCCCAGCATTTT. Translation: CASSFVDRGDQPQHF.

CDR3 in amino acids: CASSIELQGIGGNIQYF. The CDR3 coding sequence is TGTGCCAGTAGTATAGAGTTACAGGGTATTGGGGGAAACATTCAGTACTTC. The chain recombines TRBV19 with TRBJ2-4; TRBD1 might be the D (6 bases). V gave up 0 bases and J gave up 6 bases, with 18 bases separating them. Looked up from germline, CDR1 is LNHDA and CDR2 is SQIVND (reference sequence). The CDR3 sequence is 17 residues long. The whole variable domain, remainder taken from reference TRBV19 and TRBJ2-4, is DGGITQSPKYLFRKEGQNVTLSCEQNLNHDAMYWYRQDPGQGLRLIYYSQIVNDFQKGDIAEGYSVSREKKESFPLTVTSAQKNPTAFYLCASSIELQGIGGNIQYFGAGTRLSVL.

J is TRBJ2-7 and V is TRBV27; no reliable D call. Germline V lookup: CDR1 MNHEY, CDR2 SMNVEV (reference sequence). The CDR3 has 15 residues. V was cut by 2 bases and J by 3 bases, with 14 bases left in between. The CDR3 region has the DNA TGTGCCAGCAGTTTACTTACTATGCCGATCTACGAGCAGTACTTC. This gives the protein CASSLLTMPIYEQYF.

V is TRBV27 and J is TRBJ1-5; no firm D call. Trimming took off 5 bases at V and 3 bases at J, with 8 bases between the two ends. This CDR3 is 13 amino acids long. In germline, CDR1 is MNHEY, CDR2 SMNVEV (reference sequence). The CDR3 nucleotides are TGTGCCAGCAGTCCCCAGTACAATCAGCCCCAGCATTTT. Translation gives CASSPQYNQPQHF.

As DNA, the CDR3 is TGTGCCAGCAGCTTATTCGGTTCGGCAGTTGCAAACTCCTACAATGAGCAGTTCTTC. It yields the protein CASSLFGSAVANSYNEQFF. This sequence joins TRBV7-6 and TRBJ2-1; D gene uncertain. The germline V gene encodes CDR1 SGHVS and CDR2 FNYEAQ. CDR3 length: 19 residues. V shed 2 bases and J shed 0 bases, with 20 bases lying between them.

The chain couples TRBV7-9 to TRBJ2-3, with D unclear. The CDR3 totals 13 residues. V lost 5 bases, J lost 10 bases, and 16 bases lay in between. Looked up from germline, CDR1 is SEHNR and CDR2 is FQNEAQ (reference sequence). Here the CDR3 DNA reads TGTGCCAGCAGCCCGAGACTTGATAACGCGCAGTATTTT. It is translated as CASSPRLDNAQYF.

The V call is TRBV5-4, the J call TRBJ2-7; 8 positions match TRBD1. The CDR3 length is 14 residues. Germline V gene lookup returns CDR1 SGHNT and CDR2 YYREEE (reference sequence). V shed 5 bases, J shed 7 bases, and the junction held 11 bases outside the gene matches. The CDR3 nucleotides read TGTGCCAGCAGGGTCGACAGGGGAGTAGGGGAGCAGTACTTC. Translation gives CASRVDRGVGEQYF.